This TCR beta chain was obtained from a study of blood T cells in healthy people across ages. Study conclusions and caveats: Possibly, changes in expanded clonotypes were confounded because donor CMV status was unknown. Total diversity from one million sequenced T cells was likely underestimated. There were more naive CD4+ cells and higher diversity in long-lived donors than in aged donors. With age, beta diversity per million T cells declined roughly linearly, significantly by 40.

The use of a sample-barcoded 5' primer and a J-beta primer mix characterized a second PCR of roughly 7 to 11 cycles. Each CDR3 protein is one row after TCRdb ran MiXCR on the 5' RACE reads. The sample comprises about 640,000 distinct CDR3 sequences, over 40% of which are singletons, and about 30% rests with the top ten. With respect to this clonotype: Its antigen is currently unknown.

V was pared by 4 bases and J by 6 bases, with 11 bases of the junction left unmatched. Germline CDR1 and CDR2: DFQATT and SNEGSKA (reference sequence). The CDR3 is 15 residues long. The sequenced sample consisted of blood. The sequence was obtained from a man aged 80 or over in good health. The chain links TRBV20-1 to TRBJ2-1; 8 nucleotides align to TRBD1. For the CDR3, the DNA is TGCAGTGCTAAAGGGTGGGGACAGGACATCAATGAGCAGTTCTTC. It encodes CSAKGWGQDINEQFF.